This entry is about one TCR beta chain. No antigen is known for it. This entry is derived from a study of Ad26.COV2.S vaccination and SARS-CoV-2 variants. Points from the study as a whole: The study found higher spike-specific TCR breadth in vaccine than placebo recipients. In vaccinated individuals, spike-specific CD8+ and CD4+ T cell responses reportedly displayed substantial breadth. The analyses of TCR breadth and depth may have understated the size of total T cell responses.

Method: immunoSEQ multiplex PCR; TCRdb's copy keeps in-frame clones and lacks some. Altogether more than 85,000 clones are present, around 80% being singletons, with the ten largest covering 15% to 20%. This receptor was obtained from a human donor who had recovered from COVID-19. Specimen: peripheral blood, collected after recovery from COVID-19.

In DNA, the CDR3 is TGTGCCAGCAGCCTCCGGAGGTCCTACGAGCAGTACTTC. It encodes CASSLRRSYEQYF. This chain links TRBV3-1 (or the pseudogene TRBV3-2) with TRBJ2-7; possibly TRBD2 for D (5 bases). Germline V lookup: CDR1 LGHDT, CDR2 YNNKEL (reference sequence). Trimming took 4 bases from V and 1 from J, leaving 8 bases between them. The CDR3 has 13 residues.